Sequencing of this T cell receptor (beta chain) was carried out in a study of T cell changes during pregnancy in multiple sclerosis. Assay: immunoSEQ multiplex PCR; the TCRdb copy retains only in-frame clones and omits some. Here the sample spans 15,000 or so clones, more than 80% being singletons. Per germline, CDR1 SGHNT and CDR2 YYREEE (reference sequence). The CDR3 totals 13 residues. V lost 0 bases, J lost 5 bases, and 8 bases lay in between. A note on this clone: This CDR3 is also generated by other DNA sequences in the sample.

The sequence derives from a female donor in good health, enrolled as a control in a pregnancy study. The sequences come from peripheral blood, collected in the second trimester of pregnancy. The rearrangement uses TRBV5-4 and TRBJ1-2; tentative D call: TRBD1 (6 bases). For the CDR3, the DNA is TGTGCCAGCAGCTTGGACAGGGAGTATGGCTACACCTTC. It is translated as CASSLDREYGYTF.